Listed here are 17 T cell receptor beta chains from one sample, sequenced in a study of cytomegalovirus exposure and HLA in healthy donors. The study ran its PCR with 60 Vbeta and 13 Jbeta primers. The protocol was immunoSEQ multiplex PCR, while the TCRdb copy is restricted to in-frame clones and leaves out a portion. The data show approximately 130,000 clones, 77% seen once. The specimen was PBMCs. The receptors stem from a man aged 18 to 29 in good health and CMV-seropositive.

The chain has TRBV5-4 and TRBJ2-3, with 9 bases aligning to TRBD2. Trimming removed 3 bases from V and 5 bases from J; junction bases left unmatched: 16. Germline-derived CDR1 and CDR2 are SGHNT and YYREEE (reference sequence). The CDR3 is made up of 18 amino acids. This CDR3 reads CASSSIGWSGGRGDTQYF. The CDR3 DNA reads as TGTGCCAGCAGCTCAATCGGTTGGAGCGGGGGGCGGGGAGATACGCAGTATTTT.

The CDR3, as DNA: TGTGCCAGCAGCTTAGGGCATAACAATGAGCAGTTCTTC. It translates to CASSLGHNNEQFF. The genes are TRBV7-2 and TRBJ2-1; no reliable D call. Germline V gene sequence: CDR1 SGHTA, CDR2 FQGNSA. V was pared by 1 base and J by 5 bases, with 6 bases between. This CDR3 spans 13 amino acids.

The V and J genes are TRBV18 and TRBJ1-5, with D maybe TRBD1 (5 bases). There are 15 residues in the CDR3. CDR1 KGHSH and CDR2 LQKENI come from the germline V gene. Trimming took off 6 bases at V and 8 bases at J, with 20 bases between the two ends. The CDR3 DNA follows: TGTGCCAGCTCGCTTTCAGTCCCCGGGGGGGAGCCCCAGCATTTT. It specifies CASSLSVPGGEPQHF.

The chain couples TRBV5-1 to TRBJ2-1, with D maybe TRBD1 (6 bases). The CDR3 length is 14 residues. Trimming shortened V by 0 bases and J by 2 bases, and 6 bases separated the two germline ends. Germline assignment: CDR1 SGHRS and CDR2 YFSETQ. The CDR3 reads CASSLGQAYNEQFF. Written as DNA, the CDR3 is TGCGCCAGCAGCTTGGGACAGGCCTACAATGAGCAGTTCTTC.

This clone was seen more than once but under ten times. Relative to the germline gene, one junction end is altered; a read error may explain this. Here the CDR3 DNA reads TGTGCCAGCAGCGTATCCAATTCCAACAGTCAGTACTTC. It yields the protein CASSVSNSNSQYF. The chain links TRBV9 to TRBJ2-4, with no clear D. The CDR3 length is 13 residues. Per germline, CDR1 SGDLS and CDR2 YYNGEE.

The chain has TRBV5-8 and TRBJ1-1; unclear D gene. This CDR3 has 13 amino acids. V was cut by 0 bases and J by 2 bases, with 5 bases left in between. Germline V gives CDR1 SGHTS, CDR2 YDEGEE. The CDR3 DNA reads as TGTGCCAGCAGCTTGGACCTAAACACTGAAGCTTTCTTT. Residues: CASSLDLNTEAFF.

The chain employs TRBV6-6 and TRBJ2-1; D gene uncertain. The CDR3 has 16 amino acids. V was cut by 5 bases and J by 3 bases, with 17 bases left in between. The germline gives CDR1 MNHNY, CDR2 SVGAGI (reference sequence). The CDR3 region has the DNA TGTGCCAGCAGTACCAAGACTCTCGGCCGCTACAATGAGCAGTTCTTC. It yields the protein CASSTKTLGRYNEQFF.

CDR3 amino acids: CASSLDRDTEAFF. The CDR3 DNA follows: TGTGCCAGCAGCTTAGACAGAGACACTGAAGCTTTCTTT. V is TRBV7-8 and J is TRBJ1-1; D unresolved. V was pared by 1 base and J by 3 bases, with 6 bases between. The germline V gene encodes CDR1 SGHVS and CDR2 FQNEAQ. This CDR3 comprises 13 residues.

The rearrangement links TRBV5-6 to TRBJ2-1; TRBD2 aligns across 10 bases. The germline CDR1 and CDR2 sequences are SGHDT and YYEEEE. CDR3 size: 15 residues. J was trimmed by 7 bases and V by 2 bases; bases with no gene match: 6. The CDR3 sequence: CASSFGGLANNEQFF. In DNA form, the CDR3 reads TGTGCCAGCAGCTTCGGGGGACTAGCGAATAATGAGCAGTTCTTC.

V is TRBV6-5 and J is TRBJ1-4; D perhaps matches TRBD1 (5 bases). Germline CDR1 is MNHEY and CDR2 is SVGAGI. Trimming cost V 8 bases and J 3 bases, with 13 bases left between them. The CDR3 is made up of 14 amino acids. The DNA for the CDR3 is TGTGCCAGCGGGGCAGGAGGGGCTAATGAAAAACTGTTTTTT. Encoded protein: CASGAGGANEKLFF.

This clone has a handful of counts. This CDR3 is also generated by other DNA sequences in the sample. The rearrangement joins TRBV4-1 to TRBJ2-2; D is undetermined. Germline V gene data show CDR1 as MGHRA and CDR2 as YSYEKL. The CDR3 is 16 amino acids. V was cut by 0 bases and J by 6 bases, with 14 bases left in between. CDR3 DNA: TGCGCCAGCAGCCAAGAGGGCCTAAAGATCGCCGGGGAGCTGTTTTTT. It specifies CASSQEGLKIAGELFF.

This chain connects TRBV19 to TRBJ2-1, with D tentatively TRBD2 (5 bases). This CDR3 is built from 13 residues. Trimming took 2 bases from V and 3 from J, leaving 5 bases between them. The germline V gene encodes CDR1 LNHDA and CDR2 SQIVND (reference sequence). The CDR3 DNA is TGTGCCAGTAGTATACGGGGCTACAATGAGCAGTTCTTC. Residues: CASSIRGYNEQFF.

The rearrangement uses TRBV6-6 and TRBJ1-2, with a weak D call TRBD1 (6 bases). The germline V gene has CDR1 MNHNY and CDR2 SVGAGI (reference sequence). The CDR3 runs to 15 residues. V lost 6 bases and J lost 4, with 18 bases in between. The CDR3 DNA is TGTGCCAGCAGAAATAACAGGGCGGGTGTCTATGGCTACACCTTC. Its translation is CASRNNRAGVYGYTF.

The J gene is TRBJ2-6, the V gene TRBV5-8, with 7 bases aligning to TRBD2. The germline gives CDR1 SGHTS, CDR2 YDEGEE. The CDR3 spans 13 residues. Losses at the gene ends were 4 bases for V and 18 bases for J; bases not matched to a gene: 13. CDR3 region: CASSAPGLPSPTF. The CDR3 DNA reads TGTGCCAGCAGCGCACCGGGACTACCATCGCCGACTTTC.

This clone was seen a few times. Sequence at one end of the junction differs from germline and may be a read error. The chain is built from TRBV12-5 and TRBJ2-6, with D perhaps matching TRBD1 (5 bases). There are 21 residues in the CDR3. Germline CDR1 and CDR2: LGHNT and FRNRAP. Here the CDR3 reads CASGLVRTRPSVYSGANGLTF. CDR3 DNA: TGTGCTAGTGGTTTGGTACGGACAAGACCATCCGTATACTCTGGGGCCAACGGCCTGACTTTC.

This clone showed up just a few times. The chain carries TRBV10-2 and TRBJ1-2; 9 bases agree with TRBD1. The CDR3 has 16 amino acids. Germline CDR1 and CDR2: WSHSY and SAAADI. Trimming at V came to 6 bases and at J to 5 bases, leaving 13 bases not matched to a gene. The CDR3: CASRGTGMREGYGYTF. The DNA of the CDR3 is TGCGCCAGCAGGGGGACAGGGATGAGGGAAGGATATGGCTACACCTTC.

This clone has just a few counts. The rearrangement uses TRBV29-1 and TRBJ2-1; 7 nucleotides line up with TRBD1. The CDR3 sequence is 14 residues long. Trimming cost V 7 bases and J 1 base; bases outside gene matches: 7. Per germline, CDR1 SQVTM and CDR2 ANQGSEA. The CDR3 loop reads CSGRGGSSYNEQFF. The CDR3 DNA is TGCAGCGGGAGAGGGGGCTCTTCCTACAATGAGCAGTTCTTC.